The 13 T cell receptor beta chains listed next were all sequenced from one sample in a study of control samples from healthy donors and cancer patients. Libraries were prepared by immunoSEQ multiplex PCR; TCRdb keeps only in-frame clonotypes and omits some of them. The repertoire has just under 100,000 clones, more than 85% of them found once; the top ten carry approximately 7.9%. Material: blood. The receptor set was obtained from a man in his late teens or twenties in good health.

This clone was detected once. CDR3 sequence reads: CASSVGPGMNTEAFF. CDR3 coding DNA: TGTGCCAGCAGCGTAGGACCAGGGATGAACACTGAAGCTTTCTTT. The rearrangement links TRBV9 to TRBJ1-1; possibly TRBD1 for D (5 bases). CDR1 SGDLS and CDR2 YYNGEE come from the germline V gene. Trimming stripped 0 bases from V and 0 bases from J, with 9 bases between. This CDR3 contains 15 residues.

The chain combines TRBV30 with TRBJ2-7, with D possibly TRBD1 on 7 matching bases. Germline CDR1 GTSNPN, CDR2 SVGIG (reference sequence). The CDR3 is made up of 14 amino acids. Trimming removed 2 bases at V and 1 base at J, with 12 bases between. DNA for the CDR3: TGTGCCTGGAGTACCAGGGGGGTTTCCTACGAGCAGTACTTC. It yields the protein CAWSTRGVSYEQYF.

The chain employs TRBV19 and TRBJ2-2, with D possibly matching TRBD2 (6 bases). Deletions cut 6 bases from V and 0 bases from J, with 20 bases between. Germline CDR1 is LNHDA and CDR2 is SQIVND (reference sequence). The CDR3 is 18 amino acids. The CDR3 DNA follows: TGTGCCAGTAGCCCTTCCGGGAAACTAGCAACGAACACCGGGGAGCTGTTTTTT. This gives the protein CASSPSGKLATNTGELFF.

The chain is built from TRBV10-3 and TRBJ1-6; 10 bases fit TRBD1. The CDR3 is made up of 20 amino acids. V lost 2 bases and J lost 0; bases outside the gene matches: 10. Germline CDR1 reads ENHRY; CDR2 reads SYGVKD. The chain's CDR3 is CAISEHRDRGPSSYNSPLHF. CDR3 DNA: TGTGCCATCAGTGAGCACCGGGACAGGGGACCTAGCTCCTATAATTCACCCCTCCACTTT.

The chain has TRBV3-1 (or the pseudogene TRBV3-2) and TRBJ1-1, with D uncertain. Germline lookup yields CDR1 LGHDT and CDR2 YNNKEL (reference sequence). V lost 0 bases and J lost 0, with 5 bases in between. This CDR3 is 14 amino acids long. The CDR3, as DNA: TGTGCCAGCAGCCAAGAAAAGGTGAACACTGAAGCTTTCTTT. Amino acids: CASSQEKVNTEAFF.

This clone appeared a single time. The CDR3: CASSLVSSGRKNTGELFF. The CDR3 nucleotides read TGTGCCAGCAGCTTAGTTTCTAGCGGGAGGAAGAACACCGGGGAGCTGTTTTTT. The chain employs TRBV11-2 and TRBJ2-2, with 11 bases identical to TRBD2. Germline V gene lookup returns CDR1 SGHAT and CDR2 FQNNGV. CDR3 length: 18 amino acids. Trimming at V came to 1 base and at J to 1 base, leaving 5 bases not matched to a gene.

The chain is built from TRBV9 and TRBJ2-2; D might be TRBD2 (6 bases). CDR3 size: 17 residues. Germline CDR1 is SGDLS and CDR2 is YYNGEE. Trimming took off 0 bases at V and 1 base at J, with 13 bases between the two ends. The CDR3 DNA reads TGTGCCAGCAGCGTAGCGGCTAGCGTACAGAACACCGGGGAGCTGTTTTTT. Residues: CASSVAASVQNTGELFF.

This chain joins TRBV6-5 and TRBJ1-6; tentative D call: TRBD1 (6 bases). CDR1 and CDR2 from the germline V gene are MNHEY and SVGAGI. This CDR3 is 15 amino acids long. V gave up 2 bases and J gave up 7 bases, with 12 bases separating them. The CDR3 DNA reads as TGTGCCAGCAGTTACCGACTTAGGGGGAATTCACCCCTCCACTTT. Translating it yields CASSYRLRGNSPLHF.

The V gene is TRBV24-1, the J gene TRBJ2-1; 9 bases map to TRBD2. This CDR3 comprises 13 residues. Germline CDR1 is KGHDR and CDR2 is SFDVKD. V lost 9 bases to trimming and J lost 9 bases; unmatched junction nucleotides: 8. The CDR3: CATSGTSLGEQFF. The CDR3 coding sequence is TGTGCCACCTCCGGGACTAGCTTAGGTGAGCAGTTCTTC.

The chain couples TRBV6-5 to TRBJ1-1; D call uncertain. Germline CDR1 is MNHEY and CDR2 is SVGAGI. The CDR3 extends over 15 amino acids. The germline V and J ends were trimmed by 0 bases and 1 base, with 9 bases remaining between them. The CDR3 region is CASSYSPGPNTEAFF. For the CDR3, the DNA is TGTGCCAGCAGTTACTCACCAGGACCGAACACTGAAGCTTTCTTT.

The chain uses TRBV29-1 and TRBJ2-6; D not certain. The CDR3 sequence is 15 residues long. Trimming shortened V by 5 bases and J by 0 bases, and 11 bases separated the two germline ends. CDR1 is SQVTM and CDR2 is ANQGSEA in the germline V gene. In DNA, the CDR3 is TGCAGCGTTAAGTATACGATCTCTGGGGCCAACGTCCTGACTTTC. Protein product: CSVKYTISGANVLTF.

The V and J genes are TRBV7-9 and TRBJ2-1, with D perhaps TRBD1 (5 bases). This CDR3 is 16 amino acids long. Trimming removed 5 bases at V and 1 base at J, with 15 bases between. Looked up from germline, CDR1 is SEHNR and CDR2 is FQNEAQ (reference sequence). The CDR3 is CASSPNQGQSYNEQFF. The CDR3 DNA reads as TGTGCCAGCAGCCCAAATCAGGGTCAATCCTACAATGAGCAGTTCTTC.

The gene calls are TRBV7-2 and TRBJ2-7, with D tentatively TRBD2 (6 bases). V lost 4 bases and J lost 4, with 11 bases in between. This CDR3 is 13 amino acids long. The germline CDR1 and CDR2 sequences are SGHTA and FQGNSA. The CDR3 protein is CASSSGTGYEQYF. CDR3 bases: TGTGCCAGCAGCTCGGGGACTGGGTACGAGCAGTACTTC.